The subject of this entry is one T cell receptor (beta chain). Its antigen is currently unknown. Losses at the gene ends were 1 base for V and 4 bases for J; bases not matched to a gene: 6. Germline V gene sequence: CDR1 SGHRS, CDR2 YFSETQ. The CDR3 contains 15 residues. The data originate from a study of blood T cells in healthy people across ages. General study results and limits: Any changes in expanded clonotypes were possibly confounded, as donor CMV status remained unknown.

Primers used in a second PCR of roughly 7 to 12 cycles were a sample-barcoded 5' primer and a J-beta primer mix. TCRdb called the 5' RACE reads again in MiXCR, with one record for every CDR3 protein. This sample has 550,000 to 650,000 distinct CDR3 sequences, with around a quarter found just once. The same sample was also studied in work on T cells of mothers and their children. That publication notes: RNA that had been extracted went wholly into cDNA synthesis, at about 1.5 ug per 15 ul. Both sample barcodes and 2-4 random nucleotides came from the M1S primer of the second PCR.

The chain employs TRBV5-1 and TRBJ2-5; TRBD2 aligns across 8 bases. The receptor was isolated from a boy between 2 and 15 years old in good health. The sample consisted of blood. The CDR3 DNA sequence: TGCGCCAGCAGCTTGATGAGCGGGAGAGGAGAGACCCAGTACTTC. This gives the protein CASSLMSGRGETQYF.